Here is one T cell receptor (beta chain) with its context. Authors' processing steps: Cell counts per sample came from amplifying reference gene primers. Produced via immunoSEQ multiplex PCR; TCRdb's table is partial and in-frame only. That table is the source of V, J and clone size, and D and trimming were worked out from the DNA. The repertoire holds approximately 440,000 clones, with roughly nine tenths as singletons. The data are from a study of blood T cell repertoires in COVID-19. Study details: Sites across the United States, Italy and Spain contributed samples from acute and convalescent COVID-19.

Study members were between roughly 18 and 100 years old and lived in 24 US regions. In Cohort 3, a recovered donor had either two negative PCRs, clearance, or symptom resolution. Between the trimmed V and J ends, which lost 6 bases and 2 bases, there was a span of 13 bases. The CDR3 is made up of 14 amino acids. In germline, CDR1 is MNHEY, CDR2 SVGAGI. Input material: PBMCs or T cells enriched from blood (not recorded which). The receptor was isolated from a woman aged 18-35 years who had recovered from COVID-19. The V gene is TRBV6-5, the J gene TRBJ1-2; TRBD1 might be the D (5 bases). The CDR3 nucleotides are TGTGCCAGCAGCGGCTACAGGTCAAACTATGGCTACACCTTC. It translates to CASSGYRSNYGYTF.